This is a list of T cell receptor beta chains from one sample in a study of T cells after posttransplantation cyclophosphamide. Produced via immunoSEQ multiplex PCR; TCRdb's table is partial and in-frame only. The profile shows 3,000 to 4,000 clones, approximately 85% of them singletons. Specimen: PBMCs, collected after allogeneic stem cell transplant with posttransplant cyclophosphamide. All receptors derive from a female patient in her fifties who received an allogeneic stem cell transplant from an unrelated donor, was CMV-positive, and had acute and chronic GVHD. Part of the T cell pool may stem from the graft donor. Both conserved end residues are part of each CDR3. Each record gives: clone size, J gene, V gene, D gene, CDR3 DNA, CDR3 protein. The D gene is left open where the match is weak. The size entry is marked missing in some rows and otherwise reads once, few, many or a size class.

NA | TRBJ2-1 | TRBV29-1 | NA | TGCAGCGTGTCACTTCGGCAGGGCAACTACAATGAGCAGTTCTTC | CSVSLRQGNYNEQFF
NA | TRBJ2-1 | TRBV5-1 | TRBD1 | TGCGCCAGCAGCCAGGACCAGGGGGCGATTGTTAATGAGCAGTTCTTC | CASSQDQGAIVNEQFF
large | TRBJ2-3 | TRBV6-1 | NA | TGTGCCAGCAGTGAATCGGGGCGGGGCGTCACAGATACGCAGTATTTT | CASSESGRGVTDTQYF
NA | TRBJ1-2 | TRBV15 | NA | TGTGCCACCAGCAGTTACACGGAGGGCTACACCTTC | CATSSYTEGYTF
NA | TRBJ2-7 | TRBV18 | NA | TGTGCCAGCTCAGGGGGGTGGGCCGCCTACGAGCAGTACTTC | CASSGGWAAYEQYF
NA | TRBJ2-7 | TRBV7-6 | NA | TGTGCCAGCAGCCCCTACCTTGCCTCCTACGAGCAGTACTTC | CASSPYLASYEQYF
once | TRBJ1-5 | TRBV12-5 | NA | TGTGCTAGTGGTGGAGGTGGCAATCAGCCCCAGCATTTT | CASGGGGNQPQHF
NA | TRBJ2-7 | TRBV21-1 | NA | TGTGCCAGCAGCAGAGGGAGACACTACGAGCAGTACTTC | CASSRGRHYEQYF
few | TRBJ1-3 | TRBV4-2 | NA | TGTGCCAGCAGCCAAGTTCTGGGCATGAGCTCTGGAAACACCATATATTTT | CASSQVLGMSSGNTIYF
once | TRBJ2-7 | TRBV7-2 | TRBD1 | TGTGCCAGCAGCTTAGTGCCCGGGACAGAGACCAAAGCGCAGTACTTC | CASSLVPGTETKAQYF
NA | TRBJ2-5 | TRBV18 | NA | TGTGCCAGCTTCCAACAGGATCCCCAAGAGACCCAGTACTTC | CASFQQDPQETQYF
NA | TRBJ1-6 | TRBV7-2 | NA | TGTGCCAGCAGCTTAGCGACAGCTCTGCACTTT | CASSLATALHF
NA | TRBJ2-7 | TRBV6-1 | TRBD2 | TGTGCCAGCAGAGAAGATAGCGGGGGGGCCGGAGAGCAGTACTTC | CASREDSGGAGEQYF
NA | TRBJ2-7 | TRBV5-6 | NA | TGTGCCAGTAGCAGGGGCTACGAGCAGTACTTC | CASSRGYEQYF
NA | TRBJ2-7 | TRBV14 | NA | TGTGCCAGCAGCCAAGAGGCTTTTTACGAGCAGTACTTC | CASSQEAFYEQYF
NA | TRBJ2-7 | TRBV7-9 | NA | TGTGCCAGCAGCTTAGTCGGGGTTGGCGAGCAGTACTTC | CASSLVGVGEQYF
once | TRBJ2-1 | TRBV5-1 | NA | TGCGCCAGCAGCGAACCTGACAGGAGTGAGCAGTTCTTC | CASSEPDRSEQFF
NA | TRBJ1-4 | TRBV5-5 | TRBD1 | TGTGTCAGCAGCAGGGGGGGAACAACTAATGAAAAACTGTTTTTT | CVSSRGGTTNEKLFF
NA | TRBJ1-4 | TRBV2 | NA | TGTGCCAGCACCCCGACGGGCGCCGGGGAACTGTTTTTT | CASTPTGAGELFF
NA | TRBJ2-7 | TRBV7-3 | TRBD1 | TGTGCCAGCAGCTTAGGAGGGACAGGGAACTACGAGCAGTACTTC | CASSLGGTGNYEQYF
NA | TRBJ2-7 | TRBV2 | NA | TGTGCCAGCAGTGACCAGCGTGGTGTATACGAGCAGTACTTC | CASSDQRGVYEQYF
NA | TRBJ2-1 | TRBV9 | TRBD2 | TGTGCCAGCAGCGTAACGGGAAGCGGGAGGGCCGTTAATGAGCAGTTCTTC | CASSVTGSGRAVNEQFF
NA | TRBJ2-3 | TRBV30 | NA | TGTGCCTGGAGTCCCGGCACAGATACGCAGTATTTT | CAWSPGTDTQYF
NA | TRBJ2-2 | TRBV15 | TRBD1 | TGTGCCACTTTACAGGGGAGTAAGGCCGGGGAGCTGTTTTTT | CATLQGSKAGELFF
NA | TRBJ2-5 | TRBV18 | TRBD2 | TGTGCCAGCTCACCGCGGGGACTAGCGGGAGGGGACCCAGAGACCCAGTACTTC | CASSPRGLAGGDPETQYF
NA | TRBJ2-1 | TRBV9 | NA | TGTGCCAGCAGCGTAGGGGGCCGGCGGGACCAACTTTACAATGAGCAGTTCTTC | CASSVGGRRDQLYNEQFF
NA | TRBJ2-5 | TRBV5-6 | NA | TGTGCCAGCAGCTTGAACAGAGAAGAGACCCAGTACTTC | CASSLNREETQYF
NA | TRBJ2-7 | TRBV7-6 | TRBD1 | TGTGCCAGCAGCTCAAAGACAGGGGGACTACTCGAGCAGTACTTC | CASSSKTGGLLEQYF
NA | TRBJ1-1 | TRBV5-5 | TRBD1 | TGTGCCAGCAGCTTGGGGACAGGGGCTTTCGCTGAAGCTTTCTTT | CASSLGTGAFAEAFF
large | TRBJ2-7 | TRBV7-8 | NA | TGTGCCAGCAGCTTAGTCGGGTTGCGGGAGCAGTACTTC | CASSLVGLREQYF
NA | TRBJ2-1 | TRBV9 | NA | TGTGCCAGCAGCGTAGGTCTCAATGAGCAGTTCTTC | CASSVGLNEQFF
once | TRBJ2-5 | TRBV28 | TRBD2 | TGTGCCAGCAGTTTAACGCGGGGGGCCCAGGGAGAGACCCAGTACTTC | CASSLTRGAQGETQYF
NA | TRBJ2-2 | TRBV15 | NA | TGTGCCACCAGCAGAGTAAGGGGGTCCCACACCGGGGAGCTGTTTTTT | CATSRVRGSHTGELFF
NA | TRBJ2-5 | TRBV7-2 | NA | TGTGCCAGCAGCTTAATTCGTGGGGGGGGGCGCCGGGAGACCCAGTACTTC | CASSLIRGGGRRETQYF
NA | TRBJ2-3 | TRBV13 | NA | TGTGCCAGCAGCCCGCGCGGGGAGGCGCAGTATTTT | CASSPRGEAQYF
NA | TRBJ2-7 | TRBV5-1 | NA | TGCGCCAGCAGCCGTGGGGCAGGGGCCGCATCCTACGAGCAGTACTTC | CASSRGAGAASYEQYF
NA | TRBJ2-4 | TRBV28 | TRBD1 | TGTGCCAGCAGGGCGCCCGGGACAGGGGGTAGTGACATTCAGTACTTC | CASRAPGTGGSDIQYF
NA | TRBJ2-7 | TRBV19 | NA | TGTGCCAGTAGTATAGATGGAGGTCCCTACGAGCAGTACTTC | CASSIDGGPYEQYF
NA | TRBJ2-1 | TRBV4-1 | TRBD1 | TGCGCCAGCAGCCAAGATCCAGGACAGGGGTTCAATGAGCAGTTCTTC | CASSQDPGQGFNEQFF
NA | TRBJ2-1 | TRBV7-2 | TRBD2 | TGTGCCAGCAGCCCCCGACTAGCGGGAGTTAATGAGCAGTTCTTC | CASSPRLAGVNEQFF
NA | TRBJ2-4 | TRBV5-6 | NA | TGTGCCAGCGGGGCAGGTTCACTAGCCAAAAACATTCAGTACTTC | CASGAGSLAKNIQYF
NA | TRBJ1-1 | TRBV28 | NA | TGTGCCAGCAGCGGAACTAAATCTCCGAACACTGAAGCTTTCTTT | CASSGTKSPNTEAFF
NA | TRBJ1-2 | TRBV28 | TRBD1 | TGTGCCACGGGTAGGGGGCGCTATGGCTACACCTTC | CATGRGRYGYTF
NA | TRBJ2-1 | TRBV2 | TRBD1 | TGTGCCAGCAGTAACAGGGGGCCCAATGAGCAGTTCTTC | CASSNRGPNEQFF
NA | TRBJ1-3 | TRBV2 | NA | TGTGCCAGCATAGGAGAAGGAAACACCATATATTTT | CASIGEGNTIYF